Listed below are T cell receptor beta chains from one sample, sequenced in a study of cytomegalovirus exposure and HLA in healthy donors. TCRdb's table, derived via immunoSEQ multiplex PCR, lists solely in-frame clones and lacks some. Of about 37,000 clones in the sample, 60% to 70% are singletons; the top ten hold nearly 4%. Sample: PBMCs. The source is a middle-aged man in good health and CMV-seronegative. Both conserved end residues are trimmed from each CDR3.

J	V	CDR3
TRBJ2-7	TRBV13	ASSLVGGANEQY
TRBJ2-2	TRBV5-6	ASSPWNTGELF
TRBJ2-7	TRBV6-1	ASSEAGTGRNEQY
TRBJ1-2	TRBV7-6	ASSSQEGYGYT
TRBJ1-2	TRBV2	ASRIRGSDYGYT
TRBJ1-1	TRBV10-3	ASKRDRGNEKAF
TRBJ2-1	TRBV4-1	ASSQVKETSGINEQF
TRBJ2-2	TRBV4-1	ASATDAGELF
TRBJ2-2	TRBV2	ASSVNRGPGELF
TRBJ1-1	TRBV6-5	ASSLRWRATEAF
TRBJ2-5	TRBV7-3	ASSFSEGPLY
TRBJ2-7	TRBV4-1	ASSLRATGDYEQY
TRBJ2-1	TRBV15	ATSRLLMGISYNEQF
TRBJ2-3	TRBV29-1	SVPERGDTQY
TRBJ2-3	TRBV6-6	ASSRGTGGVDTQY
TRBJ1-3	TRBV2	ASSDLRGAGNTIY
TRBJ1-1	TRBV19	ASSPSRRGLNTEAF
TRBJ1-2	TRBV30	AWIDRGSGYT
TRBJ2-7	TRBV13	ATARQGTYEQY
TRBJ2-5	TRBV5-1	ASSIRDRGLGETQY
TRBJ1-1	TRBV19	ASSSQGGTEAF
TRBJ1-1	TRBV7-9	ASSLAGQGAF
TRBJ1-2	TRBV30	AWSGGQGIIRETNYGYT
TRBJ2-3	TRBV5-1	ASSLALQGGTDTQY
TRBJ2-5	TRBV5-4	ASSLVTSGGSRETQY
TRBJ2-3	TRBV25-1	ASSEGRQGGTDTQY
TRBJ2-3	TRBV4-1	ASSQDQYPDTQY
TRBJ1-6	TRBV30	AWSLSTGVNSPLH
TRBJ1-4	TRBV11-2	ASSLVGLVAEKLF
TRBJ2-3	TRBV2	ASRAPRQSSTDTQY
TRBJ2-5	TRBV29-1	SVYEGETQY
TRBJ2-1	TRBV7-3	ASSSSSSEQF
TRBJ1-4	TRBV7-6	ASSATQGPNEKLF
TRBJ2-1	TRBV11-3	ASSWGGLAGVEQF
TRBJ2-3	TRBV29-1	SVEDSPDTQY
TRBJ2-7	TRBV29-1	SAWTSGGGYEQY
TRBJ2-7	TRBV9	ASSVGGVSAYEQY
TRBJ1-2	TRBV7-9	ASSSLSESYGYT
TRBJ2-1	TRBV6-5	ASSPNRGEQF
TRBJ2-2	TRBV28	AAIHRGAV
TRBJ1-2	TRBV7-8	ASSLAGDYGYT
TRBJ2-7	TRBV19	ASSMEGGYEQY
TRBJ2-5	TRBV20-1	SAPGQTQY
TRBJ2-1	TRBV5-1	ASRLAPSGGARVNEQF
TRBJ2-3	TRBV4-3	ASSPSVGWRGDTQY
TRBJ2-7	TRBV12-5	ASGPGQGAYEQY
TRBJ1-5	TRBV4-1	ASSQDSAGAQPQH
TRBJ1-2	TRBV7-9	ASSLGQGPNYGYT
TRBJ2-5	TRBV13	ASSRGTDGETQY
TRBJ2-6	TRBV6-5	ASSLLGAGANVLT
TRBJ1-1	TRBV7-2	ASSLKFEAF
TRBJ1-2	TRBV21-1	ASSKGGGYGYT
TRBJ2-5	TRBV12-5	ASGTPGTGGETQY
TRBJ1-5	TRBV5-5	ASSLAPRQPQH